A selection of T cell receptor beta chains follows, all from one sample in a study of T cells in Graves' hyperthyroidism and ophthalmopathy. TCRdb called the multiplex PCR reads again in MiXCR, with one record for every CDR3 protein. There are about 570,000 distinct CDR3 sequences in the sample; roughly 15% occur only once, and approximately 13% lies in the top ten. The sequencing input was blood. The receptor source for this set is a woman aged 40 to 50 with Graves' hyperthyroidism. CDR3s include the opening cysteine and the closing phenylalanine or tryptophan. The D gene is left open where the match is weak. Rows may omit the clone size; those that give it use once, few, many or a size class.

J gene: TRBJ1-3
D gene: NA
V gene: TRBV7-8
clone size: NA
CDR3 protein: CASSSPSLGNTIYF
CDR3 DNA: TGTGCCAGCAGCTCCCCCTCTCTAGGAAACACCATATATTTT

J gene: TRBJ2-2
D gene: NA
V gene: TRBV10-3
clone size: few
CDR3 protein: CAISETNPPAGELFF
CDR3 DNA: TGTGCCATCAGTGAAACGAATCCACCCGCCGGGGAGCTGTTTTTT

J gene: TRBJ1-1
D gene: NA
V gene: TRBV28
clone size: many
CDR3 protein: CASKFWLNTEAFF
CDR3 DNA: TGTGCCAGCAAGTTCTGGCTGAACACTGAAGCTTTCTTT

J gene: TRBJ2-5
D gene: NA
V gene: TRBV3-1
clone size: few
CDR3 protein: CASSQAGAVLETQYF
CDR3 DNA: TGTGCCAGCAGCCAAGCGGGAGCGGTGTTGGAGACCCAGTACTTC

J gene: TRBJ1-5
D gene: TRBD1
V gene: TRBV2
clone size: NA
CDR3 protein: CASRAGTGGNQPQHF
CDR3 DNA: TGTGCCAGCAGAGCCGGGACAGGGGGCAATCAGCCCCAGCATTTT

J gene: TRBJ2-3
D gene: TRBD2
V gene: TRBV7-2
clone size: NA
CDR3 protein: CASSLRTGGMRDSTDTQYF
CDR3 DNA: TGTGCCAGCAGCTTACGGACCGGGGGGATGCGGGATAGCACAGATACGCAGTATTTT

J gene: TRBJ2-5
D gene: TRBD1
V gene: TRBV10-3
clone size: few
CDR3 protein: CAISASGDSQETQYF
CDR3 DNA: TGTGCCATCAGTGCTTCAGGGGACAGCCAAGAGACCCAGTACTTC

J gene: TRBJ1-3
D gene: NA
V gene: TRBV27
clone size: NA
CDR3 protein: CVSSATGASGNTIYF
CDR3 DNA: TGTGTCAGCAGTGCCACCGGGGCCTCTGGAAACACCATATATTTT

J gene: TRBJ1-5
D gene: TRBD1
V gene: TRBV30
clone size: many
CDR3 protein: CAWEDRVGDQPQHF
CDR3 DNA: TGTGCCTGGGAAGACAGGGTCGGGGATCAGCCCCAGCATTTT

J gene: TRBJ2-1
D gene: NA
V gene: TRBV7-2
clone size: few
CDR3 protein: CASSPWGLYNEQFF
CDR3 DNA: TGTGCCAGCAGCCCCTGGGGCCTCTACAATGAGCAGTTCTTC

J gene: TRBJ2-3
D gene: TRBD2
V gene: TRBV19
clone size: few
CDR3 protein: CASTSRGLAVADTQYF
CDR3 DNA: TGTGCCAGTACCTCTAGGGGACTAGCGGTGGCAGATACGCAGTATTTT

J gene: TRBJ2-2
D gene: NA
V gene: TRBV5-1
clone size: few
CDR3 protein: CASSSGTLTGELFF
CDR3 DNA: TGCGCCAGCAGCTCCGGGACTCTCACCGGGGAGCTGTTTTTT

J gene: TRBJ2-1
D gene: NA
V gene: TRBV12-3/TRBV12-4
clone size: NA
CDR3 protein: CASSPIIGFWYNEQFF
CDR3 DNA: TGTGCCAGCAGCCCCATAATAGGGTTCTGGTACAATGAGCAGTTCTTC

J gene: TRBJ2-2
D gene: NA
V gene: TRBV19
clone size: few
CDR3 protein: CASTGALNTGELFF
CDR3 DNA: TGTGCCAGTACGGGGGCGCTGAACACCGGGGAGCTGTTTTTT